The 21 T cell receptor beta chains in this list originate from one sample, sequenced in a study of blood T cell repertoires in COVID-19. Here immunoSEQ multiplex PCR was the method, and the copy in TCRdb shows in-frame clones only, minus some. The repertoire consists of under 250,000 clones, with 80% to 90% occurring once and the leading ten covering 7.6%. Material: peripheral blood. Receptors originate from a woman between 50 and 59 years old with active or convalescent COVID-19.

This clone was detected only a few times. The chain links TRBV10-3 to TRBJ1-4, with D unclear. Trimming pared 3 bases from V and 0 bases from J, leaving 2 bases between. This CDR3 comprises 13 residues. Per the germline V gene, CDR1 is ENHRY and CDR2 is SYGVKD. The CDR3 DNA is TGTGCCATCAGTGACTCAACTAATGAAAAACTGTTTTTT. Protein: CAISDSTNEKLFF.

The chain has TRBV5-1 and TRBJ2-5; D is ambiguous. CDR1 is SGHRS, CDR2 YFSETQ, per germline. The ends were cut back, 1 base at V and 3 bases at J, with 7 bases in the middle. The CDR3 runs 13 residues. CDR3 nucleotides: TGCGCCAGCAGCTTGTGGCCAGAAGAGACCCAGTACTTC. Encoded protein: CASSLWPEETQYF.

The V call is TRBV12-5, the J call TRBJ1-4; D ambiguous. The V gene lost 1 base and the J gene lost 5 bases, with 5 bases spanning the gap. This CDR3 is 13 amino acids long. Germline V gene lookup returns CDR1 LGHNT and CDR2 FRNRAP. The CDR3, as DNA: TGTGCTAGTGGTTTGGGACAAAATGAAAAACTGTTTTTT. The encoded protein is CASGLGQNEKLFF.

This rearrangement joins TRBV24-1 to TRBJ2-7, with 11 bases matching TRBD1. The CDR3 length is 15 residues. V was clipped by 3 bases and J by 7 bases; unmatched bases: 7. The germline V gene has CDR1 KGHDR and CDR2 SFDVKD. CDR3 in amino acids: CATSDGQGATGEQYF. DNA of the CDR3: TGTGCCACCAGTGATGGACAGGGGGCAACGGGGGAGCAGTACTTC.

The rearrangement uses TRBV24-1 and TRBJ2-2; TRBD2 might be the D (7 bases). CDR3 length: 15 amino acids. V shed 10 bases and J shed 3 bases, with 17 bases lying between them. Germline loops: CDR1 KGHDR, CDR2 SFDVKD. The CDR3 region is CATGGGALDTGELFF. CDR3 nucleotide sequence: TGTGCCACTGGGGGGGGCGCTTTGGACACCGGGGAGCTGTTTTTT.

V gene TRBV28 combines with J gene TRBJ2-7; TRBD2 agrees at 8 bases. The J segment lost 0 bases and the V segment lost 5 bases, leaving 6 bases of the junction unmatched. In germline, CDR1 is MDHEN, CDR2 SYDVKM. The CDR3 is 15 amino acids. The CDR3 is CASSTSGLSSYEQYF. The CDR3 DNA follows: TGTGCCAGCAGTACTAGCGGTCTCAGCTCCTACGAGCAGTACTTC.

The gene calls are TRBV11-2 and TRBJ2-2, with TRBD2 matching 9 bases. The germline V gene has CDR1 SGHAT and CDR2 FQNNGV. With 2 bases clipped from V and 1 base from J, the junction kept 2 bases outside the gene matches. The CDR3 totals 16 residues. The CDR3 nucleotides read TGTGCCAGCAGCTTAAGTAGCGGGGGGAACACCGGGGAGCTGTTTTTT. Its protein is CASSLSSGGNTGELFF.

The chain recombines TRBV15 with TRBJ2-7; 7 bases match TRBD1. Per the germline V gene, CDR1 is LNHNV and CDR2 is YYDKDF (reference sequence). V lost 5 bases, J lost 0 bases, and 7 bases stayed unmatched. The CDR3 runs 15 residues. The CDR3 protein is CATSYGTALSYEQYV. CDR3 sequence (DNA): TGTGCCACCAGCTACGGGACAGCTCTCTCCTACGAGCAGTACGTC.

CDR3 loop: CASSLHRAEQPQHF. The CDR3 DNA sequence: TGTGCCAGCAGTTTACACAGGGCAGAGCAGCCCCAGCATTTT. The chain carries TRBV6-5 and TRBJ1-5; a possible D gene is TRBD1 (6 bases). The CDR3 sequence is 14 residues long. The germline gives CDR1 MNHEY, CDR2 SVGAGI. Between the trimmed V and J ends, which lost 4 bases and 7 bases, there was a span of 14 bases.

This clone was counted only a few times. The chain joins TRBV4-2 to TRBJ1-4; 8 nucleotides agree with TRBD1. Germline CDR1 and CDR2: LGHNA and YNFKEQ. The CDR3 is made up of 15 amino acids. V gave up 1 base and J gave up 8 bases; unmatched junction bases: 6. For the CDR3, the DNA is TGTGCCAGCAGCCAAGGAAGGGACAGGACCGAAAAACTGTTTTTT. Amino acids: CASSQGRDRTEKLFF.

The chain carries TRBV7-9 and TRBJ1-2; D is possibly TRBD1 (6 bases). V dropped 4 bases and J dropped 7 bases, with 16 bases sitting between them. The germline gives CDR1 SEHNR, CDR2 FQNEAQ (reference sequence). The CDR3 covers 14 residues. The CDR3 spells CASSSRDIPGGYTF. CDR3 nucleotide sequence: TGTGCCAGCAGCTCACGGGACATCCCAGGTGGCTACACCTTC. Full variable domain (remainder filled in from reference TRBV7-9 and TRBJ1-2): DTGVSQNPRHKITKRGQNVTFRCDPISEHNRLYWYRQTLGQGPEFLTYFQNEAQLEKSRLLSDRFSAERPKGSFSTLEIQRTEQGDSAMYLCASSSRDIPGGYTFGSGTRLTVV.

This chain uses TRBV24-1 with TRBJ1-5, with no clear D. Looked up from germline, CDR1 is KGHDR and CDR2 is SFDVKD. Between the trimmed V and J ends, which lost 2 bases and 0 bases, there was a span of 7 bases. This CDR3 has 15 residues. The CDR3 region is CATSDSSYSNQPQHF. The CDR3 DNA follows: TGTGCCACCAGTGATTCGAGCTATAGCAATCAGCCCCAGCATTTT.

With regard to this clone: An end of the junction does not agree with germline; a read error may underlie this. CDR3 in DNA: TGTACCATCAGGGCAGGGGACAGGCCGGTGGATGAGCAGTTCTTC. It encodes CTIRAGDRPVDEQFF. The chain uses TRBV10-3 and TRBJ2-1; 8 nucleotides agree with TRBD1. The CDR3 spans 15 residues. The V gene's germline CDR1 is ENHRY and CDR2 SYGVKD.

The chain couples TRBV27 to TRBJ1-5; the match to TRBD1 covers 10 bases. This CDR3 is 16 amino acids long. Germline assignment: CDR1 MNHEY and CDR2 SMNVEV (reference sequence). V gave up 6 bases and J gave up 2 bases; unmatched junction bases: 7. CDR3 residues: CASRPETGGGNQPQHF. The CDR3 nucleotides read TGTGCCAGCAGGCCAGAGACAGGGGGCGGCAATCAGCCCCAGCATTTT.

The rearrangement joins TRBV6-5 to TRBJ2-6; the D is unclear. V lost 2 bases to trimming and J lost 3 bases, with 5 bases between them. This CDR3 contains 14 residues. Looked up from germline, CDR1 is MNHEY and CDR2 is SVGAGI. CDR3 nucleotides: TGTGCCAGCAGTTACCTAAGTGGGGCCAACGTCCTGACTTTC. Translation: CASSYLSGANVLTF.

The chain carries TRBV18 and TRBJ2-2; a weak D match, TRBD1 (6 bases). Germline values: CDR1 KGHSH, CDR2 LQKENI. This CDR3 is built from 14 residues. With 6 bases removed from V and 3 bases from J, the gap between germline ends came to 11 bases. The DNA for the CDR3 is TGTGCCAGCTCCGTCCGGACAGACACCGGGGAGCTGTTTTTT. Its translation: CASSVRTDTGELFF.

The chain has TRBV19 and TRBJ2-1; no firm D call. Germline CDR1 is LNHDA and CDR2 is SQIVND (reference sequence). The CDR3 is 14 amino acids. V was shortened by 4 bases and J by 4 bases, with 11 bases between the two germline ends. DNA for the CDR3: TGTGCCAGTAGTAACGTCAGACTGTACAATGAGCAGTTCTTC. Protein: CASSNVRLYNEQFF.

This clone appeared once. This chain joins TRBV6-4 and TRBJ2-3; 9 positions match TRBD2. After removal of 0 bases from V and 4 bases from J, the junction contained 5 bases not matched to a gene. CDR3 length: 16 amino acids. In germline, CDR1 is MRHNA, CDR2 SNTAGT. The CDR3 DNA reads TGTGCCAGCAGTGACTCGTGGGCTAGCGGGGCAGATACGCAGTATTTT. It translates to CASSDSWASGADTQYF.

This clone has a single count. This sequence joins TRBV14 and TRBJ2-5, with TRBD2 matching 10 bases. Looked up from germline, CDR1 is SGHDN and CDR2 is FVKESK. CDR3 length: 17 amino acids. Unmatched junction bases numbered 10, after V lost 1 base and J lost 5 bases. This CDR3 is CASSQGGRGAGGETQYF. The CDR3 bases are TGTGCCAGCAGCCAAGGGGGACGTGGAGCGGGAGGGGAGACCCAGTACTTC. Combining the CDR3 with reference TRBV14 and TRBJ2-5 gives the whole variable domain EAGVTQFPSHSVIEKGQTVTLRCDPISGHDNLYWYRRVMGKEIKFLLHFVKESKQDESGMPNNRFLAERTGGTYSTLKVQPAELEDSGVYFCASSQGGRGAGGETQYFGPGTRLLVL.

Many counts were recorded for this clone. This rearrangement joins TRBV19 to TRBJ1-2; 7 positions agree with TRBD1. Germline-derived CDR1 and CDR2 are LNHDA and SQIVND (reference sequence). The CDR3 spans 16 residues. The V gene end was trimmed by 3 bases and the J gene end by 7 bases; junction bases not matched to a gene: 14. The CDR3 is CASSMKTGIAAGGYTF. In DNA, the CDR3 is TGTGCCAGTAGTATGAAGACAGGGATTGCGGCGGGTGGCTACACCTTC.

The chain couples TRBV27 to TRBJ2-5; 7 bases align to TRBD2. V lost 4 bases and J lost 5; bases outside the gene matches: 13. CDR1 and CDR2 from the germline V gene are MNHEY and SMNVEV (reference sequence). The length of the CDR3 is 16 residues. In nucleotides, the CDR3 is TGTGCCAGCAGTTCCCGAGGGGAGCGGGGAAGGGAGACCCAGTACTTC. Translating it yields CASSSRGERGRETQYF.